Listed below are T cell receptor beta chains from one sample, sequenced in a study of graft-versus-host responses after intestinal transplantation. Sequencing used immunoSEQ multiplex PCR; TCRdb keeps in-frame clones, though not all of them. This sample has tens of thousands of clones, with around four fifths found just once. This specimen was PBMCs, taken approximately 29 days after intestinal transplant. These receptor sequences come from a human patient who received an intestinal transplant, so some T cells may come from the graft donor. Each CDR3 is given without its conserved first and last residue. Fields, in order: J gene, V gene, CDR3 protein.

J gene: TRBJ2-2; V gene: TRBV21-1; CDR3 protein: ASRLSPGTDTGELF
J gene: TRBJ2-1; V gene: TRBV10-3; CDR3 protein: AIRGLDSEQF
J gene: TRBJ2-7; V gene: TRBV28; CDR3 protein: ASSLGGLGSYEQY
J gene: TRBJ2-2; V gene: TRBV29-1; CDR3 protein: SVSGLAGGPTGELF
J gene: TRBJ2-1; V gene: TRBV7-6; CDR3 protein: ASSLSGQPGSAYNEQF
J gene: TRBJ2-2; V gene: TRBV12-5; CDR3 protein: ASGLVRYPGELF
J gene: TRBJ1-5; V gene: TRBV27; CDR3 protein: ASSLSLEGQLQH
J gene: TRBJ1-6; V gene: TRBV27; CDR3 protein: ASSLWDRGSPLH
J gene: TRBJ1-1; V gene: TRBV19; CDR3 protein: ASRRFDRGENEAF
J gene: TRBJ1-1; V gene: TRBV30; CDR3 protein: AWGIQNTEAF
J gene: TRBJ1-1; V gene: TRBV6-5; CDR3 protein: ASSYSIQGPNTEAF
J gene: TRBJ2-3; V gene: TRBV7-7; CDR3 protein: ASSWTSADTQY
J gene: TRBJ1-1; V gene: TRBV7-9; CDR3 protein: ASSPGAGGTEAF
J gene: TRBJ2-7; V gene: TRBV11-2; CDR3 protein: ASSLEGNYEQY
J gene: TRBJ2-7; V gene: TRBV5-1; CDR3 protein: ASSLTRSGLAGGYEQY
J gene: TRBJ2-3; V gene: TRBV29-1; CDR3 protein: SLISGSTDTQY
J gene: TRBJ1-2; V gene: TRBV5-1; CDR3 protein: ASRGALYGYT
J gene: TRBJ2-5; V gene: TRBV5-1; CDR3 protein: ASIATGLQETQY
J gene: TRBJ1-4; V gene: TRBV5-1; CDR3 protein: ASSLKGSFNEKLF
J gene: TRBJ2-1; V gene: TRBV6-1; CDR3 protein: ASRTIWNEQF
J gene: TRBJ2-2; V gene: TRBV7-8; CDR3 protein: ASSGHTGELF
J gene: TRBJ2-7; V gene: TRBV4-1; CDR3 protein: ASSQELAAYEQY
J gene: TRBJ2-7; V gene: TRBV27; CDR3 protein: ASSLAETGTYEQY
J gene: TRBJ2-7; V gene: TRBV19; CDR3 protein: ASSISPAYEQY
J gene: TRBJ2-3; V gene: TRBV5-1; CDR3 protein: ASSPTSGGFTDTQY
J gene: TRBJ1-5; V gene: TRBV7-9; CDR3 protein: ASSSQNQPQH
J gene: TRBJ1-4; V gene: TRBV7-6; CDR3 protein: ASSLEGISDSPYNEKLF
J gene: TRBJ1-3; V gene: TRBV9; CDR3 protein: ASSVEQDSSGNTIY
J gene: TRBJ2-1; V gene: TRBV7-8; CDR3 protein: ASSPIAGGYNEQF
J gene: TRBJ1-5; V gene: TRBV5-6; CDR3 protein: ASSLEPRSAPQH
J gene: TRBJ2-6; V gene: TRBV5-1; CDR3 protein: ASSPRGSLNSWANVLT
J gene: TRBJ2-7; V gene: TRBV5-1; CDR3 protein: ASSLAQGLGKPSYEQY
J gene: TRBJ1-1; V gene: TRBV5-7; CDR3 protein: ASSLGRRRGEGTEAF
J gene: TRBJ1-3; V gene: TRBV7-2; CDR3 protein: ASSVGTASSGNTIY
J gene: TRBJ1-1; V gene: TRBV30; CDR3 protein: AWSVTENTEAF
J gene: TRBJ2-1; V gene: TRBV7-6; CDR3 protein: ASSLGTGGSDEQF
J gene: TRBJ2-1; V gene: TRBV7-9; CDR3 protein: ASSLTGDLHKDEQF
J gene: TRBJ2-3; V gene: TRBV5-1; CDR3 protein: ASSALPKDTQY
J gene: TRBJ2-7; V gene: TRBV10-1; CDR3 protein: ASSESASSYEQY
J gene: TRBJ1-2; V gene: TRBV25-1; CDR3 protein: ASIKTDYGYT
J gene: TRBJ2-2; V gene: TRBV10-3; CDR3 protein: AISEARAPGELF
J gene: TRBJ1-2; V gene: TRBV20-1; CDR3 protein: SAQGPGGYT
J gene: TRBJ2-2; V gene: TRBV15; CDR3 protein: ATTRTRPGGELF
J gene: TRBJ1-5; V gene: TRBV7-2; CDR3 protein: ASSLQGNQPQH
J gene: TRBJ2-7; V gene: TRBV19; CDR3 protein: ASSIDAGLMIYEQY
J gene: TRBJ1-2; V gene: TRBV19; CDR3 protein: ASSTRTQEGYT
J gene: TRBJ2-1; V gene: TRBV7-8; CDR3 protein: ASSFRTAPERVTYNEQF
J gene: TRBJ2-1; V gene: TRBV11-2; CDR3 protein: ASSLDWNTFNEQF
J gene: TRBJ1-2; V gene: TRBV9; CDR3 protein: ASSPPAGRGYGYT